This T cell receptor beta chain was obtained from a study of shared clonotypes between healthy human individuals. The study separated CD4+ cells into CD45RA+ naive and CD45RA-negative memory subsets. Here immunoSEQ multiplex PCR was the method, and the copy in TCRdb shows in-frame clones only, minus some. The table has fewer than 1.8 million clones, 97% to 99% seen once; the top ten hold over 0.3%. Trimming at V came to 8 bases and at J to 9 bases, leaving 3 bases not matched to a gene. The CDR3 consists of 13 residues. Germline CDR1 and CDR2: ENHRY and SYGVKD. This clone was recorded only once. The TCR was taken from a man aged 30-40 years in good health. This chain links TRBV10-3 with TRBJ2-1; 14 positions match TRBD2. The sequenced sample consisted of naive CD4+ T cells sorted from blood. The subset here: CD45RA+ positively selected. CDR3 sequence reads: CAIGGTSGSEQFF. CDR3 nucleotide sequence: TGTGCCATCGGGGGGACTAGCGGGAGTGAGCAGTTCTTC.